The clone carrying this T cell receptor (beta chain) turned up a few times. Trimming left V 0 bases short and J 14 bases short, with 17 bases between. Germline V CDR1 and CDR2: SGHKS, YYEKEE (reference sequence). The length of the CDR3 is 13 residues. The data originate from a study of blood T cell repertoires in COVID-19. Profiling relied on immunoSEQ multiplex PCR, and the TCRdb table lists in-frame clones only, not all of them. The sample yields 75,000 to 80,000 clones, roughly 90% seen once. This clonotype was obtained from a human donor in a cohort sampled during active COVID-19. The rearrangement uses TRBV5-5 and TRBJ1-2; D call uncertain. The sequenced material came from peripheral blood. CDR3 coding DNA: TGTGCCAGCAGCTTGGCCCGAATGGCGGAGGAGACCTTC. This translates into CASSLARMAEETF.